This T cell receptor beta chain came from a study of T-cell memory formation after mild COVID-19. Study-level findings and limits: CM and EM subsets held most contracting CD4+ clones; EMRA held CD8+ ones. Some responding clones appeared in pre-infection memory, suggesting cross-reactive memory joined. Day 15 to 85 contracting clones showed balanced CD4/CD8; day 15 to 37 expanders favored CD4+.

Comment on this clonotype: The antigen remains unidentified.

5'RACE primed from the constant segment yielded TCR alpha and TCR beta cDNA libraries bearing sample barcodes and UMIs. Each CDR3 protein gets one entry after TCRdb re-called the 5' RACE reads with MiXCR. This table has 200,000 to 250,000 distinct CDR3 sequences, 25% to 35% appearing once. This TCR was recovered from an adult woman who had mild COVID-19 (a few samples of this study predate the infection). Cell type and time point are not known. Sample: PBMCs or a T cell subset sorted from them (not recorded which).

This chain's CDR3 is CASRATSVSTDTQYF. CDR3 in DNA: TGTGCCAGCAGGGCGACTAGCGTTAGCACAGATACGCAGTATTTT. The V and J genes are TRBV12-3 or TRBV12-4 and TRBJ2-3; 8 bases fit TRBD2. Germline trimming cut 6 bases from V and 0 bases from J; bases unmatched to any gene: 5. The length of the CDR3 is 15 residues.